This T cell receptor beta chain was found in a study of cytomegalovirus exposure and HLA in healthy donors. A word on this clone: Its antigen remains unknown.

General study results and limits: Common viral pathogens were later found to be apparently linked to several of the most significant clusters. Per published reports, the classifier diagnosed cytomegalovirus status with high specificity and sensitivity.

Losses at the gene ends were 5 bases for V and 5 bases for J; bases not matched to a gene: 6. The CDR3 consists of 15 residues. CDR1 is MDHEN, CDR2 SYDVKM, per germline. Both 60 Vbeta primers and 13 Jbeta primers went into the PCR. Here immunoSEQ multiplex PCR was the method, and the copy in TCRdb shows in-frame clones only, minus some. The table includes around 45,000 clones, 51% detected once. What was sequenced was PBMCs. This TCR was recovered from a man between 60 and 75 years old in good health and CMV-seronegative. This sequence joins TRBV28 and TRBJ1-1; the match to TRBD1 covers 12 bases. This CDR3 reads CASSLPGQGATEAFF. In nucleotides, the CDR3 is TGTGCCAGCAGTCTGCCGGGACAGGGGGCTACTGAAGCTTTCTTT.